This entry describes one T cell receptor (beta chain). The sample belongs to a study of Ad26.COV2.S vaccination and SARS-CoV-2 variants. The assay was immunoSEQ multiplex PCR, and TCRdb's table has in-frame clones only and misses some. The sample gives over 85,000 clones, approximately 82% of which show up once; roughly 15% is in the top ten. The TCR sequence derives from a human donor who had recovered from COVID-19. This material consisted of peripheral blood, taken after recovery from COVID-19.

The CDR3 spells CASSLRTTTYTDTQYF. CDR3 DNA: TGTGCCAGCAGCCTAAGAACGACTACCTACACAGATACGCAGTATTTT. This rearrangement joins TRBV4-2 to TRBJ2-3, with a weak D call TRBD2 (5 bases). Germline-derived CDR1 and CDR2 are LGHNA and YNFKEQ. The V and J ends lost 4 bases and 2 bases respectively, with 16 bases between them. The CDR3 has 16 amino acids.